This entry features one TCR beta chain sequence. What it recognizes is unknown. A read error is possible here, since a much larger clone lies one base away. MiXCR, run by TCRdb on the PCR reads, gives a single entry per CDR3 protein. Found here are 400,000 to 600,000 distinct CDR3 sequences, about a fifth of them singletons; the top ten hold approximately 0.8%. This record belongs to a study of molecular identifiers for immune sequencing clone quantification. Whole-study findings and limits: The share of molecules held by clones above 20 RNA copies was over 99% in effector cells and under 1% in naive cells. Barcode collisions between identical TCR molecules could shrink estimates of highly expanded clone sizes.

The germline CDR1 and CDR2 sequences are SGHRS and YFSETQ. With V trimmed by 2 bases and J by 1 base, 8 bases remained unmatched. The CDR3 extends over 18 amino acids. In the sort, naive CD8 T cells were defined as CD8+CD4-CCR7+CD45RA+. Material: naive CD8+ T cells from blood, with Jurkat cell RNA spiked in. Subset defined: FACS-sorted CD8+CD4-CCR7+CD45RA+ naive T cells. The V gene is TRBV5-1, the J gene TRBJ2-1; TRBD2 matches at 11 bases. The receptor comes from a human donor in good health. Some libraries in this study had Jurkat cell RNA spiked in. As DNA, the CDR3 is TGCGCCAGCAGCTTAGGTAGCGGGAGGGACGGATCCTACAATGAGCAGTTCTTC. Translation: CASSLGSGRDGSYNEQFF.